The present T cell receptor beta chain was sequenced within a study of cytomegalovirus exposure and HLA in healthy donors. This clone has a handful of counts. Its antigen is unknown. The PCR used 60 Vbeta and 13 Jbeta primers. Repertoires were generated with immunoSEQ multiplex PCR, while TCRdb's copy carries only in-frame clones and drops some. The table shows roughly 140,000 clones, with 78% occurring only once. Study results and caveats: Likely technical artifact: a cluster of highly shared sequence variants. As confirmed in vitro, three CMV-associated chains were specific for CMV antigens. Reported performance of the classifier showed diagnosis of cytomegalovirus status with high specificity and sensitivity.

CDR1 is SQVTM and CDR2 is ANQGSEA in the germline V gene. The germline V and J ends were trimmed by 6 bases and 0 bases, with 12 bases remaining between them. The CDR3 totals 15 residues. The rearrangement uses TRBV29-1 and TRBJ2-6, with D possibly being TRBD1 (5 bases). The sample taken for sequencing was PBMCs. The sequence derives from a male donor in good health and CMV-seronegative. Here the CDR3 reads CSVSTGSSGANVLTF. The CDR3 bases are TGCAGCGTCTCTACAGGTTCCTCTGGGGCCAACGTCCTGACTTTC.